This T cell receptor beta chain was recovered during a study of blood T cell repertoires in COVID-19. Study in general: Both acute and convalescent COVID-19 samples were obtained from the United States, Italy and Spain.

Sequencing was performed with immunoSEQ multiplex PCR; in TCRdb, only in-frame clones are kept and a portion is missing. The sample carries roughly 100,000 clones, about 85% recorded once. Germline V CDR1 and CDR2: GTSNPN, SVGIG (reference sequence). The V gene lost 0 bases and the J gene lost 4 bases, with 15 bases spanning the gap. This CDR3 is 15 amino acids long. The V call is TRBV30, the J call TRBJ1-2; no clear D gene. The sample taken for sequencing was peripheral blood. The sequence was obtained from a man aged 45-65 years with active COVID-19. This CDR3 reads CAWSVSLGSSYGYTF. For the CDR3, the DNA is TGTGCCTGGAGTGTATCTCTGGGGAGTAGCTATGGCTACACCTTC.